The rows below give T cell receptor beta chains drawn from one sample of a study of blood T cell repertoires in COVID-19. Method: immunoSEQ multiplex PCR; TCRdb's copy keeps in-frame clones and lacks some. This table has 160,000 or so clones, approximately 91% appearing once. The specimen sequenced was peripheral blood. Every receptor here comes from a young man with acute or convalescent COVID-19. Each CDR3 is given with its conserved first and last residue. D genes are given only for firm matches. Some rows have no size entry. The others give once, few or many, or a class for an expanded clone.

TRBJ2-5 | . | TRBV7-6 | TRBD2 | CASSLGTSGGRRETQYF | TGTGCCAGCAGCTTAGGAACTAGCGGGGGTAGGAGAGAGACCCAGTACTTC
TRBJ1-1 | . | TRBV30 | . | CAWTGAGTEAFF | TGTGCCTGGACAGGGGCCGGCACTGAAGCTTTCTTT
TRBJ2-1 | . | TRBV19 | . | CASSNADYHTPNEQFF | TGTGCCAGTAGTAATGCGGACTACCACACCCCCAATGAGCAGTTCTTC
TRBJ1-1 | . | TRBV19 | . | CASRAPRAVTEAFF | TGTGCCAGTAGGGCCCCCAGGGCCGTCACTGAAGCTTTCTTT
TRBJ1-3 | few | TRBV5-8 | TRBD1 | CASSRTGFGNTIYF | TGTGCCAGCAGCCGGACAGGGTTTGGAAACACCATATATTTT
TRBJ2-2 | . | TRBV29-1 | TRBD2 | CSVEWTVTSGGVNTGELFF | TGCAGCGTTGAATGGACTGTAACTAGCGGGGGCGTGAACACCGGGGAGCTGTTTTTT
TRBJ2-7 | . | TRBV10-3 | TRBD2 | CAISLGGGDSYEQYF | TGTGCCATCAGTCTGGGCGGGGGAGACTCCTACGAGCAGTACTTC
TRBJ2-4 | . | TRBV5-1 | TRBD1 | CASRVGQGADIQYF | TGCGCCAGCAGGGTCGGACAGGGGGCGGACATTCAGTACTTC
TRBJ2-1 | . | TRBV25-1 | . | CASSAGGGFNNNEQFF | TGTGCCAGCAGTGCGGGTGGCGGGTTTAACAACAATGAGCAGTTCTTC
TRBJ2-7 | . | TRBV25-1 | TRBD1 | CASSDKTGGLLYEQYF | TGTGCCAGCAGTGATAAGACAGGGGGCCTCCTCTACGAGCAGTACTTC
TRBJ1-6 | . | TRBV6-6 | . | CAGKREVYNSPLHF | TGTGCCGGGAAAAGGGAGGTCTATAATTCACCCCTCCACTTT
TRBJ1-5 | . | TRBV27 | TRBD1 | CASSLTTGYSNQPQHF | TGTGCCAGCAGTTTAACGACAGGGTATAGCAATCAGCCCCAGCATTTT
TRBJ1-1 | . | TRBV5-1 | . | CASSPQGGRTEAFF | TGCGCCAGCAGCCCCCAGGGAGGGAGGACTGAAGCTTTCTTT
TRBJ2-3 | . | TRBV27 | TRBD1 | CASVGDRGHTDTQYF | TGTGCCAGCGTCGGGGACAGGGGGCACACAGATACGCAGTATTTT
TRBJ2-1 | . | TRBV24-1 | . | CATSDVHTNEQFF | TGTGCCACCAGTGATGTACACACGAATGAGCAGTTCTTC
TRBJ2-7 | once | TRBV3-1/TRBV3-2 | . | CASSQAEGRGTYEQYF | TGTGCCAGCAGCCAAGCCGAAGGCAGGGGAACCTACGAGCAGTACTTC
TRBJ2-2 | . | TRBV2 | TRBD1 | CASSEWDRLNTGELFF | TGTGCCAGCAGTGAGTGGGACAGACTGAACACCGGGGAGCTGTTTTTT
TRBJ1-5 | . | TRBV6-4 | . | CASSDGGLGQPQHF | TGTGCCAGCAGTGACGGAGGGCTCGGTCAGCCCCAGCATTTT
TRBJ1-1 | . | TRBV12-3/TRBV12-4 | . | CASSPYYNTEAFF | TGTGCCAGCAGTCCCTACTATAACACTGAAGCTTTCTTT
TRBJ2-7 | . | TRBV14 | . | CASSQEGLTSTYEQYF | TGTGCCAGCAGCCAAGAAGGGCTCACTAGTACTTACGAGCAGTACTTC
TRBJ1-2 | . | TRBV29-1 | TRBD1 | CSAGDRGLEGYTF | TGCAGCGCTGGAGACAGGGGTCTAGAGGGCTACACCTTC
TRBJ1-4 | . | TRBV4-1 | . | CASSQAPGATNEKLFF | TGCGCCAGCAGCCAAGCTCCAGGGGCCACTAATGAAAAACTGTTTTTT
TRBJ1-2 | few | TRBV5-4 | . | CASSVDVAGYGYTF | TGTGCCAGCAGCGTGGACGTAGCGGGCTATGGCTACACCTTC
TRBJ2-1 | . | TRBV6-5 | TRBD2 | CASSYSGGVHNEQFF | TGTGCCAGCAGTTACAGCGGGGGGGTTCACAATGAGCAGTTCTTC
TRBJ1-1 | . | TRBV2 | TRBD1 | CASSPGTGDDTEAFF | TGTGCCAGCAGTCCCGGGACAGGGGATGACACTGAAGCTTTCTTT
TRBJ1-2 | . | TRBV5-6 | . | CASILFGRSNYGYTF | TGTGCCAGCATCCTCTTCGGGAGATCCAACTATGGCTACACCTTC
TRBJ2-1 | . | TRBV6-5 | TRBD2 | CASSYGTSGRNEQFF | TGTGCCAGCAGTTACGGGACTAGCGGGAGAAATGAGCAGTTCTTC
TRBJ1-2 | . | TRBV6-1 | . | CASSDDRENYGYTF | TGTGCCAGCAGTGATGATCGGGAGAACTATGGCTACACCTTC
TRBJ1-2 | . | TRBV18 | . | CASAGGQLYGYTF | TGTGCCAGCGCAGGCGGACAGCTCTATGGCTACACCTTC
TRBJ2-1 | . | TRBV6-4 | TRBD2 | CASSRLAGGSNEQFF | TGTGCCAGCAGTAGACTAGCGGGGGGATCCAATGAGCAGTTCTTC
TRBJ1-1 | . | TRBV14 | . | CASSHRGFRNTEAFF | TGTGCCAGCAGCCATCGCGGCTTCCGGAACACTGAAGCTTTCTTT
TRBJ2-2 | . | TRBV5-8 | . | CASSYRVQANTGELFF | TGTGCCAGCAGTTACAGGGTACAAGCGAACACCGGGGAGCTGTTTTTT
TRBJ2-7 | . | TRBV24-1 | . | CATSVQGTYEQYF | TGTGCCACCAGTGTACAGGGTACCTACGAGCAGTACTTC
TRBJ1-6 | . | TRBV6-5 | TRBD1 | CASRHRDRNNSPLHF | TGTGCCAGCAGACACCGGGACAGAAATAATTCACCCCTCCACTTT
TRBJ1-1 | . | TRBV19 | TRBD1 | CASSIDRGTEAFF | TGTGCCAGTAGTATCGACAGGGGTACTGAAGCTTTCTTT
TRBJ1-5 | . | TRBV6-5 | . | CASRDRDSNQPQHF | TGTGCCAGCAGAGACAGAGATAGCAATCAGCCCCAGCATTTT
TRBJ1-1 | . | TRBV27 | . | CASSTAGVMNTEAFF | TGTGCCAGCTCAACCGCGGGGGTCATGAACACTGAAGCTTTCTTT
TRBJ1-2 | . | TRBV3-1/TRBV3-2 | . | CASSQGRQGSGYTF | TGTGCCAGCAGCCAAGGTCGGCAGGGAAGCGGCTACACCTTC
TRBJ2-7 | . | TRBV5-1 | TRBD1 | CASSFGTGAYEQYF | TGCGCCAGCAGCTTCGGGACAGGGGCCTACGAGCAGTACTTC
TRBJ1-1 | . | TRBV19 | . | CASSINRENTEAFF | TGTGCCAGTAGTATAAACAGGGAGAACACTGAAGCTTTCTTT
TRBJ1-6 | . | TRBV9 | . | CASSVDGDNSPLHF | TGTGCCAGCAGCGTAGATGGAGATAATTCACCCCTCCACTTT
TRBJ1-3 | . | TRBV4-2 | TRBD1 | CASSRDGQGSGNTIYF | TGTGCCAGCAGCCGAGACGGACAGGGCTCTGGAAACACCATATATTTT
TRBJ1-6 | once | TRBV6-5 | TRBD1 | CASSYGGAGGNPPLHF | TGTGCCAGCAGTTACGGCGGGGCAGGGGGCAATCCACCCCTCCACTTT
TRBJ2-5 | once | TRBV30 | . | CAWSVSGSPLYQETQYF | TGTGCCTGGAGTGTAAGTGGGAGCCCCCTATACCAAGAGACCCAGTACTTC
TRBJ2-1 | . | TRBV10-3 | TRBD2 | CAISEKLAVNEQFF | TGTGCCATCAGTGAAAAACTAGCGGTGAATGAGCAGTTCTTC
TRBJ2-7 | . | TRBV9 | TRBD2 | CASSSSGNSYEQYF | TGTGCCAGCAGCTCTAGCGGGAATTCCTACGAGCAGTACTTC
TRBJ1-5 | . | TRBV6-5 | TRBD1 | CASTEGAGGFQPQHF | TGTGCCAGCACCGAGGGGGCAGGGGGCTTTCAGCCCCAGCATTTT
TRBJ2-3 | . | TRBV2 | TRBD1 | CASSWDRGGDTQYF | TGTGCCAGCAGCTGGGACAGGGGTGGAGATACGCAGTATTTT
TRBJ2-3 | . | TRBV6-6 | TRBD2 | CASSLPGTTSTDTQYF | TGTGCCAGCAGCCTTCCGGGGACTACTAGCACAGATACGCAGTATTTT
TRBJ1-1 | once | TRBV5-1 | . | CASSSRSGNTEAFF | TGCGCCAGCAGCTCGAGATCCGGGAACACTGAAGCTTTCTTT
TRBJ1-5 | . | TRBV6-5 | . | CASSYSSPNQPQHF | TGTGCCAGCAGTTACTCGAGTCCCAATCAGCCCCAGCATTTT
TRBJ2-7 | . | TRBV5-6 | TRBD1 | CASSFKDRGSEQYF | TGTGCCAGCAGCTTTAAGGACAGGGGGAGCGAGCAGTACTTC
TRBJ1-5 | . | TRBV27 | TRBD1 | CASRGTGGTQPQHF | TGTGCCAGCAGGGGGACAGGGGGCACCCAGCCCCAGCATTTT